This entry describes one T cell receptor (beta chain). Its antigen remains unidentified. TCRdb keeps only in-frame clones here, not all; method: immunoSEQ multiplex PCR. The repertoire holds over 60,000 clones, with 75% to 90% as singletons. The data were obtained in a study of OX40 agonist ivuxolimab in advanced cancers. Looking at the study overall: Ivuxolimab was administered intravenously to patients at 0.01 to 10 mg/kg every 2 weeks.

Looked up from germline, CDR1 is MRHNA and CDR2 is SNTAGT. V gave up 4 bases and J gave up 5 bases, with 8 bases separating them. The CDR3 runs 12 residues. General observations from the study: CD4+ and CD8+ T cells in blood underwent clonal expansion by week 6 at 0.1 to 3.0 mg/kg. Among the nonresponders, some also had low normalized T-cell clonal expansion.

This receptor was obtained from an adult with an advanced solid tumor such as melanoma, head and neck, liver or kidney cancer. This chain uses TRBV6-4 with TRBJ1-2; the D gene is possibly TRBD1 (6 bases). Specimen: CD4+ or CD8+ T cells sorted from blood, collected in a trial of the OX40 agonist ivuxolimab. The CDR3 reads CASSAQGYGYTF. Here the CDR3 DNA reads TGTGCCAGCAGTGCGCAGGGGTATGGCTACACCTTC.